The clone carrying this T cell receptor (beta chain) was detected only a few times. Its antigen is not known. This record belongs to a study of CD8 T cells in ankylosing spondylitis. General study points: Within ankylosing spondylitis blood, a TCR beta motif made up of eight highly homologous variants appeared to be characteristic.

TCRdb reprocessed the 5' RACE reads via MiXCR and lists one record per CDR3 protein. The table lists roughly 670,000 distinct CDR3 sequences, around 17% of them singletons. The CDR3 totals 15 residues. Germline V CDR1 and CDR2: SGHRS, YFSETQ. V was shortened by 2 bases and J by 1 base, with 13 bases between the two germline ends. This sequence was found in a male donor with ankylosing spondylitis. Material for sequencing was blood, either unsorted or a sorted T cell fraction (not recorded which). The rearrangement uses TRBV5-1 and TRBJ2-7; no definite D call. The CDR3 sequence: CASSLRSTPSYEQYF. CDR3 DNA sequence: TGCGCCAGCAGCTTACGAAGCACCCCATCCTACGAGCAGTACTTC.